This T cell receptor (beta chain) was recovered during a study of patients and donors after allogeneic stem cell transplantation. This clonotype was detected ten times or more. One entry per CDR3 protein results from TCRdb running MiXCR on the RT-PCR reads. The sample carries about 4,200 distinct CDR3 sequences, 16% recorded once. The TCR was taken from a human donor who was either an allogeneic HSCT recipient or a stem cell or donor lymphocyte infusion donor (not recorded which). It is not recorded whose cells these are; they may come from a transplant donor. Sequencing was done on a sample of blood, either unsorted or a sorted T cell fraction (not recorded which).

The CDR3 here is CASSAGAADTQYF. The DNA for the CDR3 is TGTGCCAGCAGCGCGGGGGCTGCAGATACGCAGTATTTT. The chain joins TRBV4-2 to TRBJ2-3; D possibly corresponds to TRBD2 (7 bases). Looked up from germline, CDR1 is LGHNA and CDR2 is YNFKEQ. CDR3 length: 13 residues. V lost 5 bases and J 4 bases, leaving 10 bases between the germline ends.